This TCR beta chain was observed in a study of blood T cell repertoires in COVID-19. Study summary: Sites across the United States, Italy and Spain contributed samples from acute and convalescent COVID-19. From T cells, B-cell-depleted T cells, or PBMCs came the material, which was cDNA or gDNA.

This CDR3 has 14 amino acids. Per the germline V gene, CDR1 is SGDLS and CDR2 is YYNGEE. V shed 3 bases and J 2 bases; nucleotides not matched to a gene: 2. Per the original methods: Nucleated cell number was recorded as an estimate derived from reference gene primer amplification. The repertoire was sequenced with immunoSEQ multiplex PCR; TCRdb's copy has only in-frame clones and lacks some. V and J calls plus clone size are reproduced from that table; the DNA served to infer D and trimming. This table has approximately 300,000 clones, approximately 85% appearing once. Recruited during active infection, patients (from Seattle) were subsequently followed longitudinally.

The specimen sequenced was peripheral blood. The chain recombines TRBV9 with TRBJ2-1, with 7 positions matching TRBD1. This TCR came from a human donor with COVID-19, enrolled during active disease. The donor label of this sample is uncertain. CDR3 nucleotide sequence: TGTGCCAGCAGCGCCGGGACAGCCTACAATGAGCAGTTCTTC. Its protein product is CASSAGTAYNEQFF.